One sample yielded the 19 T cell receptor beta chains listed below, sequenced in a study of T cell clonotyping in hematopoietic cell transplantation. Only in-frame clones appear in the TCRdb table, and some are missing; sequencing was by immunoSEQ multiplex PCR. The sample lists 3,500 to 5,500 clones, roughly two thirds occurring once. Specimen: PBMCs, collected 100 days after allogeneic stem cell transplant. The source of these receptors is a male patient between 55 and 70 years old who had an allogeneic stem cell transplant, so the T cells may come from the graft donor. Some clones in this sample may be carry-over from other donors' samples.

The rearrangement links TRBV25-1 to TRBJ2-5; no clear D gene. Germline CDR1 and CDR2: MGHDK and SYGVNS. The CDR3 covers 12 residues. Trimming removed 6 bases at V and 5 bases at J, with 10 bases between. CDR3 sequence reads: CASRDPWETQYF. Here the CDR3 DNA reads TGTGCCAGCAGGGACCCTTGGGAGACCCAGTACTTC.

This clone was counted only a few times. The genes are TRBV6-5 and TRBJ1-1, with a weak D call TRBD1 (5 bases). V lost 7 bases and J 5 bases, leaving 17 bases between the germline ends. The germline V gene encodes CDR1 MNHEY and CDR2 SVGAGI. This CDR3 has 14 amino acids. CDR3 protein: CASIRGTGATEAFF. CDR3 DNA: TGTGCCAGCATCCGCGGGACCGGGGCAACTGAAGCTTTCTTT.

This clone was detected a few times. This CDR3 is CASSPFGYGYTF. The CDR3 nucleotides are TGTGCCAGCAGCCCTTTTGGCTATGGCTACACCTTC. The chain employs TRBV7-8 and TRBJ1-2; no reliable D call. This CDR3 region has 12 residues. Trimming stripped 5 bases from V and 4 bases from J, with 8 bases between. The germline V gene has CDR1 SGHVS and CDR2 FQNEAQ.

The chain couples TRBV29-1 to TRBJ1-2, with D possibly being TRBD1 (5 bases). This CDR3 is built from 11 residues. CDR1 is SQVTM and CDR2 is ANQGSEA in the germline V gene. CDR3 sequence: CSGRVYYGYTF. The DNA of the CDR3 is TGCTCGGGCAGGGTTTACTATGGCTACACCTTC.

V gene TRBV7-2 combines with J gene TRBJ1-1; 7 bases align to TRBD1. V lost 2 bases to trimming and J lost 4 bases; unmatched junction nucleotides: 1. The CDR3 loop spans 13 amino acids. The germline gives CDR1 SGHTA, CDR2 FQGNSA. CDR3 loop: CASSLSGGTEAFF. CDR3 DNA: TGTGCCAGCAGCTTATCAGGGGGCACTGAAGCTTTCTTT. Combining the CDR3 with reference TRBV7-2 and TRBJ1-1 gives the whole variable domain GAGVSQSPSNKVTEKGKDVELRCDPISGHTALYWYRQSLGQGLEFLIYFQGNSAPDKSGLPSDRFSAERTGGSVSTLTIQRTQQEDSAVYLCASSLSGGTEAFFGQGTRLTVV.

This clone appeared a few times. V usage is TRBV2 and J usage is TRBJ1-2, with TRBD1 matching over 8 bases. V was clipped by 8 bases and J by 2 bases; unmatched bases: 7. This CDR3 region has 14 residues. CDR1 is SNHLY and CDR2 is FYNNEI in the germline V gene. This chain's CDR3 is CASLGTGENYGYTF. CDR3 DNA sequence: TGTGCCAGCTTGGGGACAGGTGAAAACTATGGCTACACCTTC.

In this sample, this clone turned up once. The chain uses TRBV2 and TRBJ2-3, with D possibly matching TRBD1 (5 bases). The CDR3 spans 16 residues. From germline, CDR1 is SNHLY and CDR2 FYNNEI. Trimming took off 3 bases at V and 1 base at J, with 14 bases between the two ends. DNA for the CDR3: TGTGCCAGCAGTGATTTTGCAGGGCCACGCACAGATACGCAGTATTTT. Its translation: CASSDFAGPRTDTQYF.

V gene TRBV30 combines with J gene TRBJ1-2; no definite D call. The germline V and J ends were trimmed by 5 bases and 4 bases, with 14 bases remaining between them. The CDR3 runs to 13 residues. Germline CDR1 GTSNPN, CDR2 SVGIG (reference sequence). CDR3 bases: TGTGCCTGGCTTCCGGACTTAGCCTATGGCTACACCTTC. Translating gives CAWLPDLAYGYTF.

J is TRBJ1-5 and V is TRBV5-1; possible D gene TRBD1, 5 bases. Germline V gene data show CDR1 as SGHRS and CDR2 as YFSETQ. CDR3 length: 15 residues. Trimming stripped 5 bases from V and 2 bases from J, with 14 bases between. The CDR3 loop is CASRSGILGNQPQHF. The CDR3 region has the DNA TGCGCCAGCAGATCAGGGATTTTGGGCAATCAGCCCCAGCATTTT.

The chain combines TRBV4-2 with TRBJ2-7; unclear D gene. The CDR3 sequence is 15 residues long. V gave up 3 bases and J gave up 6 bases, with 18 bases separating them. The germline CDR1 and CDR2 sequences are LGHNA and YNFKEQ. CDR3: CASSHPGPNPGEQYF. The CDR3 region has the DNA TGTGCCAGCAGCCACCCGGGCCCAAATCCAGGCGAGCAGTACTTC.

This clone ranks as large (0.1 to 1%). Additional DNA sequences in this sample encode the identical CDR3. This chain links TRBV19 with TRBJ2-5; the D gene is possibly TRBD2 (6 bases). Trimming took off 4 bases at V and 2 bases at J, with 8 bases between the two ends. The CDR3 is 13 amino acids. Germline CDR1 is LNHDA and CDR2 is SQIVND (reference sequence). The CDR3 sequence: CASSRDFQETQYF. Written as DNA, the CDR3 is TGTGCCAGTAGTAGGGACTTTCAAGAGACCCAGTACTTC.

This clone was observed once. The rearrangement links TRBV15 to TRBJ2-2; tentatively, D is TRBD1 or TRBD2 (6 bases each). V shed 0 bases and J shed 6 bases, with 14 bases lying between them. Germline CDR1 LNHNV, CDR2 YYDKDF (reference sequence). The CDR3 runs 16 residues. CDR3 in amino acids: CATSRDPGAGAGELFF. CDR3 coding DNA: TGTGCCACCAGCAGAGATCCGGGGGCGGGTGCCGGGGAGCTGTTTTTT.

The V gene is TRBV10-3, the J gene TRBJ2-2; D unclear. The V and J ends lost 6 bases and 5 bases respectively, with 4 bases between them. CDR3 length: 11 residues. Germline loops: CDR1 ENHRY, CDR2 SYGVKD. CDR3 protein: CAISRTGELFF. CDR3 nucleotide sequence: TGTGCCATCAGCCGAACCGGGGAGCTGTTTTTT.

Of note for this clone: Germline and junction disagree at one end, which may indicate a read error. This rearrangement joins TRBV25-1 to TRBJ1-5, with 7 bases identical to TRBD1. Looked up from germline, CDR1 is MGHDK and CDR2 is SYGVNS. The CDR3 contains 15 residues. CDR3 coding DNA: TGTGCCAGCAGCCCGGGACAGTATAGCAATCAGCCCCAGCGTTTT. It translates to CASSPGQYSNQPQRF.

The chain uses TRBV7-3 and TRBJ2-7; 9 bases agree with TRBD1. J gave up 2 bases and V 5 bases, and 10 bases lay outside the gene matches. The CDR3 length is 16 residues. Germline CDR1 is SGHTA and CDR2 is FQGTGA. The CDR3 nucleotides are TGTGCCAGCAGCGACAACCGGGACAGGGTCACCTACGAGCAGTACTTC. As protein: CASSDNRDRVTYEQYF.

The genes are TRBV11-1 and TRBJ2-7; tentatively, D is TRBD1 (6 bases). The V and J ends lost 2 bases and 5 bases respectively, with 13 bases between them. This CDR3 spans 14 amino acids. Per germline, CDR1 SGHAT and CDR2 FQDESV (reference sequence). CDR3 amino acids: CASSLSMGAHEQYF. CDR3 in DNA: TGTGCCAGCAGCTTAAGTATGGGGGCCCACGAGCAGTACTTC.

J is TRBJ2-1 and V is TRBV29-1; 7 bases line up with TRBD2. The CDR3 extends over 14 amino acids. V shed 7 bases, J shed 0 bases, and the junction held 6 bases outside the gene matches. In germline, CDR1 is SQVTM, CDR2 ANQGSEA. The CDR3 nucleotides read TGCAGCGCGGTGGGACTATACTCCTACAATGAGCAGTTCTTC. Its translation is CSAVGLYSYNEQFF.

The CDR3 coding sequence is TGTGCCAGCAGTTTGGGTGTCGGCTACACCTTC. Translated, it gives CASSLGVGYTF. The chain has TRBV6-6 and TRBJ1-2, with no clear D. Germline-derived CDR1 and CDR2 are MNHNY and SVGAGI (reference sequence). This CDR3 has 11 residues. The ends were cut back, 4 bases at V and 8 bases at J, with 8 bases in the middle.

V usage is TRBV29-1 and J usage is TRBJ2-7; 8 nucleotides agree with TRBD1. From germline, CDR1 is SQVTM and CDR2 ANQGSEA. Germline trimming cut 1 base from V and 5 bases from J; bases unmatched to any gene: 13. The CDR3 has 16 residues. CDR3 sequence reads: CSVEGDRNYRGNEQYF. The CDR3 DNA is TGCAGCGTTGAAGGGGACAGGAACTATCGAGGTAACGAGCAGTACTTC.